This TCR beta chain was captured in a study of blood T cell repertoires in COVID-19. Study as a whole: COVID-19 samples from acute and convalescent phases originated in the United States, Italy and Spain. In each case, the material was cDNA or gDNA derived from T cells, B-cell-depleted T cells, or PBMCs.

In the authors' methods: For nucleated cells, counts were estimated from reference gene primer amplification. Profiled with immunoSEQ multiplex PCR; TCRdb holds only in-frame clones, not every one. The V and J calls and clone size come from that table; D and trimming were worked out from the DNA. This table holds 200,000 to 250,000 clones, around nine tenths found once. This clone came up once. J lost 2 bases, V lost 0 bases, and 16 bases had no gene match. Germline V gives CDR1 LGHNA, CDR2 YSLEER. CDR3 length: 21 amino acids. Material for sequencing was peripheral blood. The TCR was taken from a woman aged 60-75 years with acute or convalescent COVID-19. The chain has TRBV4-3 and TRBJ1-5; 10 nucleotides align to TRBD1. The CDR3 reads CASSQEWGVGQGINRNQPQHF. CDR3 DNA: TGCGCCAGCAGCCAAGAATGGGGCGTGGGACAGGGGATAAATCGCAATCAGCCCCAGCATTTT.